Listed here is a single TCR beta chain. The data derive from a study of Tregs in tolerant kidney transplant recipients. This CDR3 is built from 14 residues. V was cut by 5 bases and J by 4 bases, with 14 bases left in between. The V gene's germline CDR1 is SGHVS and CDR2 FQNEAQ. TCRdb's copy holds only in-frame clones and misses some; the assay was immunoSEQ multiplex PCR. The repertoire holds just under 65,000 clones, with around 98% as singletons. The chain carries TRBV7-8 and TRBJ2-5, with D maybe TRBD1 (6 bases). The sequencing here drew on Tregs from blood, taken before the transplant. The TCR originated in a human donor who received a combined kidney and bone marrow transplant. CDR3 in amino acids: CASSPPQGTETQYF. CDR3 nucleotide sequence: TGTGCCAGCAGCCCCCCACAGGGTACAGAGACCCAGTACTTC.